The entry that follows covers one T cell receptor (beta chain) sequence. The sample belongs to a study of blood T cell repertoires in COVID-19. Across the study: Sources were T cells, B-cell-depleted T cells, or PBMCs; the material itself was cDNA or gDNA.

Original handling: Amplification with reference gene primers provided the estimates of nucleated cell counts. Clones were read by immunoSEQ multiplex PCR, and TCRdb kept only the in-frame ones, dropping some. Clonal size and the V and J genes are those of that table, whereas D and trimming came from the DNA. The profile covers roughly 220,000 clones, with roughly nine tenths appearing a single time and roughly 10% taken by the ten largest. Material for sequencing was peripheral blood. The sequence derives from a woman between 45 and 65 years old with COVID-19, enrolled during active disease.

The CDR3 loop reads CATLRDRVYGYTF. The CDR3 DNA reads as TGTGCCACCCTCCGCGACAGGGTTTATGGCTACACCTTC. The rearrangement links TRBV28 to TRBJ1-2, with 7 bases that match TRBD1. The CDR3 sequence is 13 residues long. The germline CDR1 and CDR2 sequences are MDHEN and SYDVKM. The trim removed 10 bases at V and 5 bases at J, leaving 10 bases unmatched.